The 31 T cell receptor beta chains below all came from one sample that was sequenced in a study of Graves' ophthalmopathy and Graves' hyperthyroidism. Using RNA transcripts, the TCR beta CDR3 regions were amplified. A first-round RT-PCR used HTBI primers, followed by a second-round multiplex PCR. TCRdb called the multiplex PCR reads again in MiXCR, with one record for every CDR3 protein. The sample includes about 620,000 distinct CDR3 sequences, about 20% seen only once; the top ten take 7.1%. Sequencing used peripheral blood. The source is a woman in her late teens or twenties with stable Graves' hyperthyroidism. Some clones in this sample may be carry-over from other donors' samples.

This clonotype was picked up many times. The chain recombines TRBV20-1 with TRBJ1-1, with D tentatively TRBD1 (5 bases). This CDR3 has 13 amino acids. The germline V and J ends were trimmed by 6 bases and 2 bases, with 13 bases remaining between them. Germline loops: CDR1 DFQATT, CDR2 SNEGSKA (reference sequence). The CDR3 is CSAAGPGNTEAFF. The CDR3 nucleotides read TGCAGTGCCGCGGGACCGGGAAACACTGAAGCTTTCTTT.

The sample holds one count of this clonotype. The V and J genes are TRBV12-3 or TRBV12-4 and TRBJ1-1; weak D call: TRBD1 (5 bases). Deletions cut 1 base from V and 1 base from J, with 13 bases between. The CDR3 has 16 residues. The CDR3: CASSLGPQGRNTEAFF. CDR3 bases: TGTGCCAGCAGTTTAGGACCCCAGGGCAGGAACACTGAAGCTTTCTTT.

Worth noting for this clonotype: This may be a read error, as it is one base from a much larger clone. The rearrangement links TRBV29-1 to TRBJ1-1; D unresolved. The V end was cut by 4 bases, the J end by 6 bases, with 6 bases between. The V gene's germline CDR1 is SQVTM and CDR2 ANQGSEA. CDR3 length equals 10 residues. The CDR3 DNA reads as TGCAGCGTTGGAGGCTCTGAAGCTTTCTTT. Residues: CSVGGSEAFF.

In this sample, this clonotype turned up many times. The chain recombines TRBV11-2 with TRBJ2-7; 8 bases agree with TRBD2. Germline V gene data show CDR1 as SGHAT and CDR2 as FQNNGV. V shed 2 bases, J shed 6 bases, and the junction held 6 bases outside the gene matches. This CDR3 comprises 14 residues. CDR3 residues: CASSLRAGGIEQYF. CDR3 nucleotides: TGTGCCAGCAGCTTAAGGGCGGGGGGTATCGAGCAGTACTTC. Variable domain in full (rest from reference TRBV11-2 and TRBJ2-7): EAGVAQSPRYKIIEKRQSVAFWCNPISGHATLYWYQQILGQGPKLLIQFQNNGVVDDSQLPKDRFSAERLKGVDSTLKIQPAKLEDSAVYLCASSLRAGGIEQYFGPGTRLTVT.

The chain combines TRBV6-1 with TRBJ1-5; D unresolved. The germline gives CDR1 MNHNS, CDR2 SASEGT. V was cut by 6 bases and J by 6 bases, with 15 bases left in between. The CDR3 loop spans 14 amino acids. CDR3 region: CASRVQRNSQPQHF. The CDR3 DNA is TGTGCCAGCAGGGTACAGAGGAACTCTCAGCCCCAGCATTTT.

As concerns this clonotype: At one end, the junction sequence differs from germline, possibly due to a read error. This chain uses TRBV12-3 or TRBV12-4 with TRBJ1-6; D is perhaps TRBD1 (5 bases). CDR3 length equals 15 residues. The CDR3 bases are TGTGCCAGCAGCTTAGGGGCGTTTACGAATTCACCCCTCCACTTT. Encoded protein: CASSLGAFTNSPLHF.

The rearrangement links TRBV12-3 or TRBV12-4 to TRBJ2-7; D is uncertain. V was trimmed by 6 bases and J by 1 base, leaving 10 bases between them. The CDR3 contains 13 residues. The CDR3 sequence is CASRPTTSYEQYF. The CDR3 DNA is TGTGCCAGCAGGCCTACCACTTCCTACGAGCAGTACTTC.

This clonotype was counted ten times or more. The chain has TRBV7-9 and TRBJ2-7, with D perhaps matching TRBD1 (5 bases). CDR1 is SEHNR and CDR2 is FQNEAQ in the germline V gene (reference sequence). V dropped 6 bases and J dropped 2 bases, with 14 bases sitting between them. The CDR3 is 14 amino acids. This CDR3 reads CASSKQESPYEQYF. CDR3 in DNA: TGTGCCAGCAGTAAACAGGAGTCCCCCTACGAGCAGTACTTC.

This clonotype was recorded many times. The rearrangement joins TRBV20-1 to TRBJ1-2; D unresolved. V lost 3 bases to trimming and J lost 0 bases, with 11 bases between them. Germline CDR1 reads DFQATT; CDR2 reads SNEGSKA (reference sequence). The CDR3 sequence is 14 residues long. In DNA, the CDR3 is TGCAGTGCTAGTCCGGACCGCACTAACTATGGCTACACCTTC. It encodes CSASPDRTNYGYTF.

Here the CDR3 reads CAWSPDRGQGYTF. The CDR3 nucleotides are TGTGCCTGGAGCCCTGACAGGGGGCAAGGCTACACCTTC. J is TRBJ1-2 and V is TRBV30; 10 positions agree with TRBD1. This CDR3 comprises 13 residues. V lost 3 bases to trimming and J lost 8 bases; unmatched junction nucleotides: 6. Germline-derived CDR1 and CDR2 are GTSNPN and SVGIG (reference sequence).

This clonotype appeared a few times. The CDR3 carries no conserved terminal phenylalanine or tryptophan, so it likely arises from a read error. The chain carries TRBV12-3 or TRBV12-4 and TRBJ2-2; 13 bases are a match to TRBD2. The CDR3 has 17 amino acids. The V and J ends lost 6 bases and 5 bases, in that order; junction bases with no gene match: 9. This CDR3 reads CASSSTRLAGGTGELFV. The CDR3 DNA is TGTGCCAGCAGCTCCACCAGACTAGCGGGAGGAACCGGGGAGCTGTTTGTT.

Of note for this clonotype: Its ends do not fully match the called genes, so a read error is possible. This rearrangement joins TRBV27 to TRBJ2-2, with TRBD1 identical over 7 bases. This CDR3 is built from 15 residues. Germline CDR1 MNHEY, CDR2 SMNVEV (reference sequence). CDR3 amino acids: CACSLLRQGTGELFF. CDR3 bases: TGTGCCTGCAGTTTATTGAGACAGGGTACCGGGGAGCTGTTTTTT.

This chain uses TRBV20-1 with TRBJ2-7; D call uncertain. Trimming took 0 bases from V and 1 from J, leaving 7 bases between them. The CDR3 is 13 amino acids. Per germline, CDR1 DFQATT and CDR2 SNEGSKA (reference sequence). CDR3 protein: CSARDWMSYEQYF. The CDR3 DNA is TGCAGTGCTAGAGATTGGATGTCCTACGAGCAGTACTTC.

This clonotype was observed at least ten times. The rearrangement links TRBV2 to TRBJ2-7, with 7 bases that match TRBD1. Unmatched junction bases numbered 2, after V lost 0 bases and J lost 3 bases. The CDR3 runs to 14 residues. Germline loops: CDR1 SNHLY, CDR2 FYNNEI. The DNA of the CDR3 is TGTGCCAGCAGTGAAGCGACAGGGCTCTACGAGCAGTACTTC. Translating it yields CASSEATGLYEQYF.

As concerns this clonotype: This may come from a read error, since a much larger clone is one base off. V and J are TRBV29-1 and TRBJ2-7, with D unresolved. The germline gives CDR1 SQVTM, CDR2 ANQGSEA. This CDR3 is 14 amino acids long. V was cut by 1 base and J by 1 base, with 11 bases left in between. In DNA form, the CDR3 reads TGCAGCGTTGAAGTCAGCCATGTGTCCTACGAGCAGTACTTC. Translation gives CSVEVSHVSYEQYF.

This clonotype was counted ten times or more. The CDR3 DNA reads TGTGCCAGCAGCGCGTTACTAGACCACCAAGAGACCCAGTACTTC. Amino acids: CASSALLDHQETQYF. The chain links TRBV5-4 to TRBJ2-5; a possible D gene is TRBD2 (5 bases). V was clipped by 4 bases and J by 0 bases, with 13 bases between them. Germline V gene data show CDR1 as SGHNT and CDR2 as YYREEE (reference sequence). The CDR3 contains 15 residues.

This clonotype was recorded many times. The V call is TRBV20-1, the J call TRBJ2-7; 8 nucleotides match TRBD2. J gave up 3 bases and V 3 bases, and 16 bases lay outside the gene matches. The germline V gene encodes CDR1 DFQATT and CDR2 SNEGSKA (reference sequence). The CDR3 spans 17 residues. The CDR3 here is CSASERTRTSPNYEQYF. In DNA, the CDR3 is TGCAGTGCTAGTGAGCGGACTCGGACTAGCCCCAACTACGAGCAGTACTTC.

This clonotype has a handful of counts. The rearrangement links TRBV6-1 to TRBJ2-7; D tentatively fits TRBD1 or TRBD2 (7 bases each). V was clipped by 8 bases and J by 5 bases, with 13 bases between them. Germline lookup yields CDR1 MNHNS and CDR2 SASEGT. This CDR3 contains 12 residues. The CDR3 spells CASESGGDEQYF. The DNA of the CDR3 is TGTGCCAGCGAGTCAGGGGGGGACGAGCAGTACTTC.

In its sample, this clonotype was seen many times. Relative to the germline gene, one junction end is altered; a read error may explain this. The chain links TRBV11-1 to TRBJ1-2, with D possibly matching TRBD1 (5 bases). Germline V gives CDR1 SGHAT, CDR2 FQDESV (reference sequence). This CDR3 region has 12 residues. The CDR3 DNA is TGTGCCAGCAGCTTCCCTAGGGGCCCTCTCGCCTTC. Translating it yields CASSFPRGPLAF. Looking up the rest from reference TRBV11-1 and TRBJ1-2 gives the full variable domain: EAEVAQSPRYKITEKSQAVAFWCDPISGHATLYWYRQILGQGPELLVQFQDESVVDDSQLPKDRFSAERLKGVDSTLKIQPAELGDSAMYLCASSFPRGPLAFGSGTRLTVV.

This clonotype was recorded at least ten times. The chain combines TRBV25-1 with TRBJ2-2; D may be TRBD2 (5 bases). Between the trimmed V and J ends, which lost 2 bases and 1 base, there was a span of 8 bases. Germline V gives CDR1 MGHDK, CDR2 SYGVNS. This CDR3 comprises 15 residues. This chain's CDR3 is CASSESEGNTGELFF. Written as DNA, the CDR3 is TGTGCCAGCAGTGAAAGTGAGGGGAACACCGGGGAGCTGTTTTTT.

V and J are TRBV11-2 and TRBJ2-6, with no clear D. Looked up from germline, CDR1 is SGHAT and CDR2 is FQNNGV. The CDR3 runs 16 residues. Between the trimmed V and J ends, which lost 3 bases and 2 bases, there was a span of 11 bases. The CDR3 sequence is CASSFRLTPGANVLTF. In DNA form, the CDR3 reads TGTGCCAGCAGCTTCAGGTTAACCCCTGGGGCCAACGTCCTGACTTTC. Looking up the rest from reference TRBV11-2 and TRBJ2-6 gives the full variable domain: EAGVAQSPRYKIIEKRQSVAFWCNPISGHATLYWYQQILGQGPKLLIQFQNNGVVDDSQLPKDRFSAERLKGVDSTLKIQPAKLEDSAVYLCASSFRLTPGANVLTFGAGSRLTVL.

This sequence joins TRBV6-1 and TRBJ2-7; D not certain. The V end was cut by 8 bases, the J end by 0 bases, with 11 bases between. There are 13 residues in the CDR3. Germline CDR1 reads MNHNS; CDR2 reads SASEGT. The CDR3 bases are TGTGCCAGCGAAGCCAGACTCTCCTACGAGCAGTACTTC. Translating it yields CASEARLSYEQYF.

V is TRBV5-5 and J is TRBJ2-5, with D possibly matching TRBD2 (7 bases). Germline CDR1 reads SGHKS; CDR2 reads YYEKEE (reference sequence). The CDR3 runs 14 residues. Trimming pared 5 bases from V and 5 bases from J, leaving 16 bases between. The CDR3 loop reads CASRRVGGAETQYF. The CDR3 bases are TGTGCCAGCAGGCGGGTGGGGGGGGCTGAGACCCAGTACTTC.

This clonotype turned up a few times. A junction boundary mismatches the germline segment, possibly from a read error. The J gene is TRBJ1-1, the V gene TRBV19; D perhaps matches TRBD1 (6 bases). CDR3 length equals 13 residues. Looked up from germline, CDR1 is LNHDA and CDR2 is SQIVND (reference sequence). DNA of the CDR3: TGTGCCAGTGGCCTTGGGGGGGGCACTGAAGCTCTCTTT. Residues: CASGLGGGTEALF.

This clonotype was counted many times. One end of the junction is discordant with germline, which a read error may explain. The chain has TRBV20-1 and TRBJ1-2, with TRBD1 matching 7 bases. Germline V gene sequence: CDR1 DFQATT, CDR2 SNEGSKA (reference sequence). The CDR3 has 12 residues. CDR3 nucleotides: TGCAGTGCTGGAGAAAGGGGGCATGGCTACACCTTC. This sequence encodes CSAGERGHGYTF.

Only a few counts were recorded for this clonotype. The rearrangement uses TRBV12-3 or TRBV12-4 and TRBJ1-1, with 9 positions matching TRBD1. V dropped 5 bases and J dropped 8; count of bases not matched to a gene: 6. The CDR3 length is 13 residues. CDR3 sequence (DNA): TGTGCCAGCAGTACTACAGGGGGCGAGGAAGCTTTCTTT. Its translation is CASSTTGGEEAFF.

The V call is TRBV5-1, the J call TRBJ2-2; D is possibly TRBD1 or TRBD2 (5 bases each). The CDR3 contains 15 residues. CDR1 SGHRS and CDR2 YFSETQ come from the germline V gene. V was clipped by 5 bases and J by 1 base, with 12 bases between them. The CDR3 is CASSFGTGNTGELFF. Here the CDR3 DNA reads TGCGCCAGCAGTTTCGGGACGGGGAACACCGGGGAGCTGTTTTTT.

The chain recombines TRBV6-1 with TRBJ1-1, with D possibly TRBD1 on 5 matching bases. With 3 bases removed from V and 11 bases from J, the gap between germline ends came to 16 bases. The CDR3 length is 13 residues. The germline CDR1 and CDR2 sequences are MNHNS and SASEGT. The CDR3 here is CASSDAPGFGAFF. CDR3 sequence (DNA): TGTGCCAGCAGTGACGCCCCAGGGTTCGGCGCTTTCTTT.

Here the CDR3 DNA reads TGCAGCCATAGCGGGAGAACCTACGAGCAGTACTTC. Its protein product is CSHSGRTYEQYF. The chain employs TRBV20-1 and TRBJ2-7; TRBD2 matches 9 bases. Germline values: CDR1 DFQATT, CDR2 SNEGSKA (reference sequence). This CDR3 is 12 amino acids long.

Many counts were recorded for this clonotype. The chain links TRBV20-1 to TRBJ2-5; D may be TRBD1 or TRBD2 (5 bases each). Germline CDR1 DFQATT, CDR2 SNEGSKA (reference sequence). Trimming shortened V by 6 bases and J by 4 bases, and 18 bases separated the two germline ends. This CDR3 has 14 residues. CDR3 nucleotide sequence: TGCAGTGCGCCTGCCGCGGACGGGGCAGAGACCCAGTACTTC. Protein: CSAPAADGAETQYF.

The chain carries TRBV29-1 and TRBJ2-7, with D perhaps matching TRBD2 (5 bases). This CDR3 has 13 residues. Germline loops: CDR1 SQVTM, CDR2 ANQGSEA. Trimming left V 0 bases short and J 6 bases short, with 12 bases between. In DNA, the CDR3 is TGCAGCGTTGAAGAAGTAGTCGGGGTCGAGCAGTACTTC. This sequence encodes CSVEEVVGVEQYF.